Each of the 23 T cell receptor beta chains below was sequenced from the same sample in a study of spatial heterogeneity in lung cancer. Each CDR3 protein is one row after TCRdb ran MiXCR on the 5' RACE reads. The repertoire consists of about 36,000 distinct CDR3 sequences, with approximately 8% occurring once and the leading ten covering 9.4%. Sample time point: blood at routine non-recurrence follow-up after resection. Sequencing used PBMCs, obtained at follow-up. The receptor set was obtained from a male donor with early-stage non-small cell lung cancer.

This clonotype was detected ten times or more. The V gene is TRBV7-9, the J gene TRBJ2-3; D gene ambiguous. Trimming stripped 6 bases from V and 0 bases from J, with 13 bases between. Germline V CDR1 and CDR2: SEHNR, FQNEAQ (reference sequence). The CDR3 spans 15 residues. This chain's CDR3 is CASRDFGSSTDTQYF. CDR3 coding DNA: TGTGCCAGCAGGGATTTCGGGTCCAGCACAGATACGCAGTATTTT. The full variable domain, with the rest looked up from reference TRBV7-9 and TRBJ2-3, is DTGVSQNPRHKITKRGQNVTFRCDPISEHNRLYWYRQTLGQGPEFLTYFQNEAQLEKSRLLSDRFSAERPKGSFSTLEIQRTEQGDSAMYLCASRDFGSSTDTQYFGPGTRLTVL.

This clonotype was counted many times. J is TRBJ2-7 and V is TRBV11-3, with D perhaps given as TRBD1 or TRBD2 (6 bases each). The V end was cut by 8 bases, the J end by 4 bases, with 18 bases between. CDR1 SGHNT and CDR2 YENEEA come from the germline V gene. The CDR3 extends over 14 amino acids. The CDR3 is CASAADGGGYEQYF. The CDR3 coding sequence is TGTGCCAGCGCCGCCGACGGGGGCGGATACGAGCAGTACTTC.

This clonotype was seen many times. DNA of the CDR3: TGTGCCAGCAGCTCTAGCGGGGGCACAGATACGCAGTATTTT. Residues: CASSSSGGTDTQYF. This chain links TRBV5-5 with TRBJ2-3; 9 bases are a match to TRBD2. CDR1 SGHKS and CDR2 YYEKEE come from the germline V gene (reference sequence). CDR3 length: 14 residues. J was trimmed by 1 base and V by 3 bases; bases with no gene match: 0.

This clonotype was recorded many times. This chain connects TRBV20-1 to TRBJ1-6; perhaps TRBD1 as D (5 bases). V was trimmed by 0 bases and J by 9 bases, leaving 15 bases between them. Germline assignment: CDR1 DFQATT and CDR2 SNEGSKA (reference sequence). The CDR3 loop spans 15 amino acids. CDR3 in DNA: TGCAGTGCTAGAGATCTGCAGGGCCTTAGTTCACCCCTCCACTTT. It codes for CSARDLQGLSSPLHF.

The table lists this clonotype with many counts. The chain has TRBV11-2 and TRBJ2-3; possibly TRBD1 for D (6 bases). The ends were cut back, 2 bases at V and 2 bases at J, with 17 bases in the middle. This CDR3 spans 17 amino acids. The germline V gene has CDR1 SGHAT and CDR2 FQNNGV. This CDR3 reads CASSLRGRQTNTDTQYF. In DNA form, the CDR3 reads TGTGCCAGCAGCTTAAGGGGGAGACAGACGAACACAGATACGCAGTATTTT. Variable domain in full (rest from reference TRBV11-2 and TRBJ2-3): EAGVAQSPRYKIIEKRQSVAFWCNPISGHATLYWYQQILGQGPKLLIQFQNNGVVDDSQLPKDRFSAERLKGVDSTLKIQPAKLEDSAVYLCASSLRGRQTNTDTQYFGPGTRLTVL.

This clonotype was seen a few times. The chain employs TRBV29-1 and TRBJ1-2, with a tentative D call TRBD1 (5 bases). Germline CDR1 is SQVTM and CDR2 is ANQGSEA. V was cut by 7 bases and J by 2 bases, with 8 bases left in between. The CDR3 runs 11 residues. This CDR3 is CSGAGNYGYTF. DNA of the CDR3: TGCAGCGGTGCAGGGAACTATGGCTACACCTTC.

The chain is built from TRBV30 and TRBJ2-1; D perhaps matches TRBD2 (5 bases). The CDR3 totals 13 residues. V was clipped by 5 bases and J by 0 bases, with 8 bases between them. Germline CDR1 and CDR2: GTSNPN and SVGIG (reference sequence). The CDR3 here is CAWGSGSYNEQFF. Written as DNA, the CDR3 is TGTGCCTGGGGGAGTGGCTCCTACAATGAGCAGTTCTTC.

This clonotype was observed many times. V gene TRBV25-1 combines with J gene TRBJ1-1; 9 nucleotides agree with TRBD1. The germline CDR1 and CDR2 sequences are MGHDK and SYGVNS. Unmatched junction bases numbered 14, after V lost 9 bases and J lost 0 bases. CDR3 size: 17 residues. The CDR3 loop reads CASGGITGQGVNTEAFF. CDR3 nucleotides: TGTGCCAGTGGGGGGATAACGGGACAGGGAGTGAACACTGAAGCTTTCTTT.

The sample holds many counts of this clonotype. The chain has TRBV3-1 and TRBJ2-7, with TRBD1 matching 7 bases. V lost 1 base and J lost 1; bases outside the gene matches: 7. The CDR3 spans 16 residues. Germline V gene data show CDR1 as LGHDT and CDR2 as YNNKEL (reference sequence). The chain's CDR3 is CASSQGAGTASYEQYF. CDR3 coding DNA: TGTGCCAGCAGCCAAGGAGCCGGGACAGCGTCCTACGAGCAGTACTTC.

This clonotype was found a few times. J is TRBJ2-1 and V is TRBV5-6; TRBD2 might be the D (5 bases). The CDR3 totals 15 residues. V dropped 5 bases and J dropped 0 bases, with 12 bases sitting between them. Germline values: CDR1 SGHDT, CDR2 YYEEEE. CDR3 sequence: CASRLTGSSYNEQFF. CDR3 bases: TGTGCCAGCAGACTAACTGGGAGCTCCTACAATGAGCAGTTCTTC.

Many counts were recorded for this clonotype. The chain carries TRBV27 and TRBJ2-5; TRBD1 matches at 9 bases. The trim removed 6 bases at V and 4 bases at J, leaving 3 bases unmatched. The CDR3 consists of 13 residues. Germline CDR1 MNHEY, CDR2 SMNVEV (reference sequence). DNA of the CDR3: TGTGCCAGCAGACAGGGGGCTGGAGAGACCCAGTACTTC. Protein sequence: CASRQGAGETQYF.

The J gene is TRBJ2-1, the V gene TRBV7-3; 10 bases agree with TRBD2. Unmatched junction bases numbered 4, after V lost 5 bases and J lost 3 bases. CDR1 and CDR2 (germline): SGHTA, FQGTGA. CDR3 length: 15 amino acids. The CDR3 bases are TGTGCCAGCAGCATTTCTAGCGGGAGCTACAATGAGCAGTTCTTC. Residues: CASSISSGSYNEQFF.

This clonotype has at least ten counts. V usage is TRBV6-6 and J usage is TRBJ1-2; D uncertain. The germline CDR1 and CDR2 sequences are MNHNY and SVGAGI (reference sequence). The CDR3 extends over 12 amino acids. V lost 5 bases to trimming and J lost 8 bases, with 12 bases between them. The CDR3 here is CASSIGGEGYTF. The CDR3 DNA reads as TGTGCCAGCAGTATAGGAGGAGAAGGCTACACCTTC.

The table lists this clonotype with many counts. J is TRBJ1-1 and V is TRBV7-9; TRBD1 matches 10 bases. J gave up 6 bases and V 3 bases, and 7 bases lay outside the gene matches. The length of the CDR3 is 15 residues. Per the germline V gene, CDR1 is SEHNR and CDR2 is FQNEAQ (reference sequence). The CDR3 bases are TGTGCCAGCAGCTTTCCGGGACAGGGGAGTGCTGAAGCTTTCTTT. Its protein is CASSFPGQGSAEAFF.

This clonotype showed up many times. The gene calls are TRBV5-4 and TRBJ2-7; D ambiguous. The CDR3 runs to 15 residues. V was pared by 0 bases and J by 1 base, with 11 bases between. In germline, CDR1 is SGHNT, CDR2 YYREEE (reference sequence). The CDR3 loop is CASSLGATSSYEQYF. The CDR3 region has the DNA TGTGCCAGCAGCTTGGGGGCGACGTCGTCCTACGAGCAGTACTTC.

In this sample, this clonotype turned up many times. The chain is built from TRBV11-2 and TRBJ2-4; 7 bases match TRBD1. The CDR3 is 17 amino acids. V shed 5 bases and J 1 base; nucleotides not matched to a gene: 11. Germline values: CDR1 SGHAT, CDR2 FQNNGV. In nucleotides, the CDR3 is TGTGCCAGCAGCGTCCTACAGGGGCTTTCGGCCAAAAACATTCAGTACTTC. It codes for CASSVLQGLSAKNIQYF.

This clonotype was detected many times. This rearrangement joins TRBV5-1 to TRBJ2-5; 8 bases line up with TRBD1. The germline V gene encodes CDR1 SGHRS and CDR2 YFSETQ. Germline trimming cut 4 bases from V and 5 bases from J; bases unmatched to any gene: 16. The CDR3 contains 17 residues. Here the CDR3 DNA reads TGCGCCAGCAGCCGATTGGTGACACAGGGGGTTGGGGAGACCCAGTACTTC. This encodes CASSRLVTQGVGETQYF. Full variable domain (remainder filled in from reference TRBV5-1 and TRBJ2-5): KAGVTQTPRYLIKTRGQQVTLSCSPISGHRSVSWYQQTPGQGLQFLFEYFSETQRNKGNFPGRFSGRQFSNSRSEMNVSTLELGDSALYLCASSRLVTQGVGETQYFGPGTRLLVL.

This clonotype has at least ten counts. The V call is TRBV11-2, the J call TRBJ2-6; D remains ambiguous. Germline CDR1 and CDR2: SGHAT and FQNNGV. The CDR3 is 15 residues long. V dropped 2 bases and J dropped 4 bases, with 9 bases sitting between them. CDR3 DNA: TGTGCCAGCAGCTTAAGTGCTGCCGGGGCCAACGTCCTGACTTTC. Protein: CASSLSAAGANVLTF.

This clonotype was seen more than once but under ten times. The genes are TRBV6-1 and TRBJ1-2; D gene ambiguous. This CDR3 region has 12 residues. Trimming took 7 bases from V and 4 from J, leaving 10 bases between them. The germline gives CDR1 MNHNS, CDR2 SASEGT. The CDR3 is CASTVSAYGYTF. Written as DNA, the CDR3 is TGTGCCAGCACGGTGTCAGCCTATGGCTACACCTTC.

The genes are TRBV7-2 and TRBJ1-5, with a possible D match to TRBD1 (5 bases). The V end lost 1 base, the J end lost 6 bases, and 16 bases lay between the germline ends. Germline loops: CDR1 SGHTA, CDR2 FQGNSA. This CDR3 is built from 16 residues. DNA of the CDR3: TGTGCCAGCAGCTTAGGAGGGGAGCGGGTCGGTCAGCCCCAGCATTTT. Its translation: CASSLGGERVGQPQHF.

This clonotype was picked up many times. The rearrangement joins TRBV2 to TRBJ2-1; tentatively, D is TRBD1 or TRBD2 (5 bases each). Germline V CDR1 and CDR2: SNHLY, FYNNEI. The ends were cut back, 6 bases at V and 5 bases at J, with 5 bases in the middle. The CDR3 covers 11 residues. The CDR3 is CASRGDNEQFF. CDR3 bases: TGTGCCAGCAGGGGGGACAATGAGCAGTTCTTC.

This clonotype was recorded at least ten times. The chain combines TRBV20-1 with TRBJ1-1, with D maybe TRBD1 (5 bases). Germline V gene data show CDR1 as DFQATT and CDR2 as SNEGSKA (reference sequence). Trimming took 6 bases from V and 0 from J, leaving 14 bases between them. CDR3 length: 14 residues. The CDR3 sequence: CSARWGGMNTEAFF. The CDR3 nucleotides read TGCAGTGCCCGGTGGGGGGGGATGAACACTGAAGCTTTCTTT.

This clonotype was seen repeatedly, ten times or more. The chain is built from TRBV7-9 and TRBJ1-5; no definite D call. The CDR3 sequence is 12 residues long. Germline V CDR1 and CDR2: SEHNR, FQNEAQ (reference sequence). V lost 5 bases and J 5 bases, leaving 7 bases between the germline ends. CDR3 region: CASSPSDQPQHF. The CDR3 nucleotides read TGTGCCAGCAGCCCCTCGGATCAGCCCCAGCATTTT.